This T cell receptor beta chain is drawn from a study of shared clonotypes between healthy human individuals. Investigators divided CD4+ cells into CD45RA+ naive and CD45RA-negative memory subsets. Study-level results: Sorted-subset sequencing was shown by rarefaction to be incomplete despite large depth.

Details on this clone: The antigen is undetermined.

The assay was immunoSEQ multiplex PCR, and TCRdb's table has in-frame clones only and misses some. The top ten clones hold roughly 0.4% of a sample with approximately 1.4 million clones, approximately 98% of them seen once. CDR1 MDHEN and CDR2 SYDVKM come from the germline V gene. CDR3 size: 15 residues. V was clipped by 7 bases and J by 3 bases, with 16 bases between them. Source material: naive CD4+ T cells sorted from blood. The subset was: CD45RA+ positively selected. The genes are TRBV28 and TRBJ2-1; D remains unclear. The TCR was taken from a man aged 25 to 40 in good health. The chain's CDR3 is CASTSAATNYNEQFF. The CDR3 bases are TGTGCCAGCACCTCGGCGGCCACTAACTACAATGAGCAGTTCTTC.